The 21 T cell receptor beta chains reported below all come from one sample, sequenced in a study of post-analysis software for immune sequencing data. Findings and limits, study-wide: Patients had higher frequencies than controls of about 5 TRBV segments, including TRBV5-6, TRBV5-1 and TRBV20-1.

The antigens of these receptors remain unknown. Carried by the TCR beta cDNA libraries were unique molecular identifiers. TCRdb ran MiXCR on the PCR reads and lists one entry per CDR3 protein. The sample has hundreds of thousands of distinct CDR3 sequences, approximately 38% seen once. Specimen: blood. Every receptor here comes from a girl aged 10 to 17 with multiple sclerosis.

The chain links TRBV6-6 to TRBJ2-5; perhaps TRBD1 as D (6 bases). The J call may be in error: the DNA end matches TRBJ2-7 better. Germline V gives CDR1 MNHNY, CDR2 SVGAGI (reference sequence). This CDR3 has 14 residues. DNA for the CDR3: TGTGCCAGTTACACCGGGACAAGTAACAACGAGCAGTACTTC. Translating it yields CASYTGTSNNEQYF.

The chain uses TRBV4-1 and TRBJ2-1; 8 bases map to TRBD1. The junction had 11 bases not matched to a gene; V was cut back by 0 bases and J by 7 bases. The CDR3 totals 17 residues. Germline-derived CDR1 and CDR2 are MGHRA and YSYEKL. CDR3 protein: CASSQDERDRPGNEQFF. The CDR3 coding sequence is TGCGCCAGCAGCCAAGATGAAAGGGACAGGCCGGGGAATGAGCAGTTCTTC.

In its sample, this clonotype was seen a few times. The genes are TRBV10-3 and TRBJ2-3, with 8 positions matching TRBD2. J was trimmed by 1 base and V by 7 bases; bases with no gene match: 10. CDR3 size: 16 residues. CDR1 and CDR2 (germline): ENHRY, SYGVKD. CDR3 nucleotide sequence: TGTGCCATCACCCCGGCGGGAGGAACCGGCACAGATACGCAGTATTTT. The encoded protein is CAITPAGGTGTDTQYF.

This clonotype turned up a few times. The chain joins TRBV7-9 to TRBJ2-3; tentatively, D is TRBD2 (6 bases). The V gene lost 2 bases and the J gene lost 5 bases, with 11 bases spanning the gap. The CDR3 is 14 amino acids. CDR1 is SEHNR, CDR2 FQNEAQ, per germline (reference sequence). The CDR3 DNA is TGTGCCAGCAGCTTATCACTAGCTCTAGATACGCAGTATTTT. Its protein is CASSLSLALDTQYF. The entire variable domain, with the rest obtained from reference TRBV7-9 and TRBJ2-3, is as follows: DTGVSQNPRHKITKRGQNVTFRCDPISEHNRLYWYRQTLGQGPEFLTYFQNEAQLEKSRLLSDRFSAERPKGSFSTLEIQRTEQGDSAMYLCASSLSLALDTQYFGPGTRLTVL.

The chain carries TRBV12-3 or TRBV12-4 and TRBJ2-3; TRBD2 matches at 8 bases. V was pared by 6 bases and J by 3 bases, with 5 bases of the junction left unmatched. The CDR3 extends over 14 amino acids. For the CDR3, the DNA is TGTGCCAGCAGACCCGGGGGGGCAACAGATACGCAGTATTTT. Translating gives CASRPGGATDTQYF.

At least ten counts were recorded for this clonotype. The junction departs from the called germline gene at one end, perhaps through a read error. This chain uses TRBV7-7 with TRBJ2-5, with D perhaps being TRBD1 or TRBD2 (5 bases each). Germline V gives CDR1 SSHAT, CDR2 FNYEAQ (reference sequence). The CDR3 consists of 13 residues. The CDR3 sequence: CASSFRERDTQYF. The CDR3 DNA reads as TGTGCTAGCAGCTTCAGGGAGAGGGATACCCAGTACTTC. The full variable domain, with the rest looked up from reference TRBV7-7 and TRBJ2-5, is GAGVSQSPRYKVTKRGQDVTLRCDPISSHATLYWYQQALGQGPEFLTYFNYEAQPDKSGLPSDRFSAERPEGSISTLTIQRTEQRDSAMYRCASSFRERDTQYFGPGTRLLVL.

The chain combines TRBV7-9 with TRBJ2-7, with 10 bases lining up with TRBD1. This CDR3 is built from 14 residues. Germline V gene data show CDR1 as SEHNR and CDR2 as FQNEAQ (reference sequence). V dropped 5 bases and J dropped 6; count of bases not matched to a gene: 7. CDR3 sequence reads: CASSPRDRGGEQYF. DNA for the CDR3: TGTGCCAGCAGCCCGCGGGACAGGGGAGGCGAGCAGTACTTC.

The J gene is TRBJ2-5, the V gene TRBV11-1; 7 bases line up with TRBD2. The CDR3 runs to 16 residues. Trimming at V came to 6 bases and at J to 1 base, leaving 11 bases not matched to a gene. Germline CDR1 and CDR2: SGHAT and FQDESV (reference sequence). Written as DNA, the CDR3 is TGTGCCAGCAGTGTGGAGCTAGCGGAGACCCAAGAGACCCAGTACTTC. Its protein is CASSVELAETQETQYF.

V and J are TRBV28 and TRBJ2-6; D is undetermined. Germline CDR1 reads MDHEN; CDR2 reads SYDVKM. The CDR3 loop spans 14 amino acids. V lost 2 bases and J 5 bases, leaving 7 bases between the germline ends. CDR3 DNA sequence: TGTGCCAGCAGTTTAGGCCGCAGGGCCAACGTCCTGACTTTC. The encoded protein is CASSLGRRANVLTF.

The genes are TRBV20-1 and TRBJ2-1; 10 bases match TRBD2. The CDR3 contains 13 residues. The V segment lost 7 bases and the J segment 2 bases; nucleotides outside the gene matches: 2. Germline-derived CDR1 and CDR2 are DFQATT and SNEGSKA (reference sequence). This CDR3 is CSGAGGAYNEQFF. CDR3 DNA sequence: TGCAGTGGAGCGGGGGGGGCCTACAATGAGCAGTTCTTC.

V and J are TRBV5-4 and TRBJ1-2; D may be TRBD1 (6 bases). The CDR3 length is 14 residues. With 4 bases removed from V and 4 bases from J, the gap between germline ends came to 14 bases. The germline V gene has CDR1 SGHNT and CDR2 YYREEE (reference sequence). The CDR3: CASSPGGLIYGYTF. CDR3 DNA: TGTGCCAGCAGCCCGGGGGGGCTTATCTATGGCTACACCTTC.

This clonotype turned up a few times. The chain recombines TRBV4-2 with TRBJ2-7, with D maybe TRBD2 (6 bases). Between the trimmed V and J ends, which lost 1 base and 5 bases, there was a span of 12 bases. CDR1 and CDR2 (germline): LGHNA, YNFKEQ. CDR3 length: 14 amino acids. The CDR3 reads CASSQVVTGDEQYF. The CDR3, as DNA: TGTGCCAGCAGCCAAGTGGTCACGGGGGACGAGCAGTACTTC.

In regard to this clonotype: The junction differs from germline at one of its ends, possibly a read error. This chain connects TRBV7-7 to TRBJ2-7, with D uncertain. The DNA matches TRBJ2-5 better at its end, which makes the J call doubtful. Germline-derived CDR1 and CDR2 are SSHAT and FNYEAQ (reference sequence). The CDR3 has 14 residues. The CDR3 bases are TGTGCTAGCAGCCACCTGGGGTTTGGAAAGACCCAGTACTTC. Encoded protein: CASSHLGFGKTQYF.

This clonotype was seen more than once but under ten times. V and J are TRBV7-9 and TRBJ2-1; possible D gene TRBD2, 7 bases. This CDR3 has 17 amino acids. Per the germline V gene, CDR1 is SEHNR and CDR2 is FQNEAQ (reference sequence). V lost 11 bases to trimming and J lost 1 base, with 24 bases between them. The DNA for the CDR3 is TGTGCCTCAAAACCGCGGGCGGGGGCTACATCCTACAATGAGCAGTTCTTC. Its translation is CASKPRAGATSYNEQFF.

The chain links TRBV6-1 to TRBJ2-5; 9 nucleotides line up with TRBD2. The germline gives CDR1 MNHNS, CDR2 SASEGT. V lost 1 base and J lost 5; bases outside the gene matches: 5. The CDR3 contains 15 residues. CDR3 in amino acids: CASSEVGTSWETQYF. CDR3 coding DNA: TGTGCCAGCAGTGAAGTTGGGACTAGCTGGGAGACCCAGTACTTC.

This clonotype was observed a few times. The V and J genes are TRBV7-9 and TRBJ1-4, with TRBD1 identical over 8 bases. The germline CDR1 and CDR2 sequences are SEHNR and FQNEAQ (reference sequence). Trimming cost V 5 bases and J 4 bases; bases outside gene matches: 6. The length of the CDR3 is 15 residues. The chain's CDR3 is CASSKGQEFNEKLFF. CDR3 bases: TGTGCCAGCAGCAAGGGACAGGAGTTTAATGAAAAACTGTTTTTT. Supplemented by reference TRBV7-9 and TRBJ1-4, the full variable domain reads DTGVSQNPRHKITKRGQNVTFRCDPISEHNRLYWYRQTLGQGPEFLTYFQNEAQLEKSRLLSDRFSAERPKGSFSTLEIQRTEQGDSAMYLCASSKGQEFNEKLFFGSGTQLSVL.

The V call is TRBV5-6, the J call TRBJ2-2, with no clear D. Per the germline V gene, CDR1 is SGHDT and CDR2 is YYEEEE. The ends were cut back, 3 bases at V and 5 bases at J, with 8 bases in the middle. This CDR3 comprises 13 residues. The CDR3 sequence is CASSWSLTGELFF. The CDR3 DNA reads as TGTGCCAGCAGCTGGTCCCTAACCGGGGAGCTGTTTTTT.

This clonotype came up once. The chain recombines TRBV12-3 or TRBV12-4 with TRBJ2-2; D might be TRBD1 (5 bases). V lost 7 bases and J lost 1, with 10 bases in between. CDR3 length: 14 residues. CDR3 protein: CASTLTENTGELFF. In DNA form, the CDR3 reads TGTGCCAGCACCTTGACAGAGAACACCGGGGAGCTGTTTTTT.

V is TRBV21-1 and J is TRBJ2-3; the table's D call, TRBD2, was not checked against the DNA. TRBV21-1 is classified as a pseudogene. The CDR3 spans 14 residues. This CDR3 is CASFQRDFTDTQYF. The DNA for the CDR3 is TGTGCCAGCTTCCAGCGGGACTTCACAGATACGCAGTATTTT.

This chain uses TRBV5-4 with TRBJ1-2, with a weak D call TRBD1 (6 bases). The V gene's germline CDR1 is SGHNT and CDR2 YYREEE (reference sequence). The length of the CDR3 is 16 residues. V was clipped by 7 bases and J by 0 bases, with 19 bases between them. The DNA of the CDR3 is TGTGCCAGCGAAATCAGGGGAGCCCCTTCTAACTATGGCTACACCTTC. It encodes CASEIRGAPSNYGYTF.

This clonotype has more than one count but fewer than ten. This chain joins TRBV6-6 and TRBJ1-1; a possible D gene is TRBD1 (6 bases). The CDR3 runs 14 residues. In germline, CDR1 is MNHNY, CDR2 SVGAGI (reference sequence). V dropped 4 bases and J dropped 5 bases, with 14 bases sitting between them. Here the CDR3 reads CASSSLPGETEAFF. In DNA form, the CDR3 reads TGTGCCAGCAGTTCGCTTCCAGGGGAAACTGAAGCTTTCTTT.